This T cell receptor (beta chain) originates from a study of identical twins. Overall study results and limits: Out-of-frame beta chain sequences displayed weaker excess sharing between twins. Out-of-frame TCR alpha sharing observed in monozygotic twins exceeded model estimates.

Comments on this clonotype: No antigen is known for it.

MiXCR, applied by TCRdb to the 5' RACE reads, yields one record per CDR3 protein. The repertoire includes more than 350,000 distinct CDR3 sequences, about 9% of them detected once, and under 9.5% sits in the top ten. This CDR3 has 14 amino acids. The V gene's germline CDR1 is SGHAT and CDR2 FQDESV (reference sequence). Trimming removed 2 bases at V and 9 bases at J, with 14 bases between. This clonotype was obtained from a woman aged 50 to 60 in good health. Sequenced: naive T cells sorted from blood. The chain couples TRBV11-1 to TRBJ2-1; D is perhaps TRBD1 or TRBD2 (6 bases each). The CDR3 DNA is TGTGCCAGCAGCTTAAAGGGGGGTGTGGGTGAGCAGTTCTTC. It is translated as CASSLKGGVGEQFF.